This T cell receptor beta chain was retrieved from a study of shared clonotypes between healthy human individuals. Whole-study findings and limits: Compared with clonotypes that all four donors shared, non-shared clonotypes had lower generation probabilities.

TCRdb's copy holds only in-frame clones and misses some; the assay was immunoSEQ multiplex PCR. The sample gives 2.3 million or so clones, over 90% of which show up once; 0.39% is in the top ten. Regarding this clone: Its target is not known.

Germline lookup yields CDR1 MNHNS and CDR2 SASEGT. The CDR3 sequence is 15 residues long. V dropped 7 bases and J dropped 8; count of bases not matched to a gene: 13. Sequenced sample: naive CD4+ T cells from PBMCs. Subset in this sample: CD45RA+ positively selected. The chain carries TRBV6-1 and TRBJ1-2, with TRBD1 identical over 10 bases. This receptor was obtained from a young man in good health. Some clones in this sample may be carry-over from other donors' samples. CDR3 amino acids: CASKSPGTGDRGYTF. CDR3 DNA: TGTGCCAGCAAAAGTCCGGGGACAGGGGATAGGGGCTACACCTTC.